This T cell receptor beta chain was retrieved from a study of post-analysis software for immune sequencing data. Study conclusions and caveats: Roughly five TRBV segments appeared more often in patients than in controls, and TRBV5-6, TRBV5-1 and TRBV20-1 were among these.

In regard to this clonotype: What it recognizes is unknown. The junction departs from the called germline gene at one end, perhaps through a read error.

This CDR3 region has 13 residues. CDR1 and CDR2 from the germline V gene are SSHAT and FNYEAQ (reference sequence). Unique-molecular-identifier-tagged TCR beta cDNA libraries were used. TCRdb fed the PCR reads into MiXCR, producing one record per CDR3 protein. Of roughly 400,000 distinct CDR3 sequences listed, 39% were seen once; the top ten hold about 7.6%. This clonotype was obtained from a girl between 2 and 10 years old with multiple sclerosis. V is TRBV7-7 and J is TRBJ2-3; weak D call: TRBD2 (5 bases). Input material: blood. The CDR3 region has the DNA TGTGCTAGCAGCTTTTCCGAGGGAGATACGCAGTATTTT. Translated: CASSFSEGDTQYF.